What follows describes a single T cell receptor beta chain. The antigen remains unidentified. V lost 1 base and J lost 12; bases outside the gene matches: 7. The CDR3 length is 15 residues. CDR1 is SGHTA and CDR2 is FQGNSA in the germline V gene. This record comes from a study of response to subunit inactivated influenza vaccine. In TCRdb, the RT-PCR reads were re-called with MiXCR into one record per CDR3 protein. The data hold more than 400,000 distinct CDR3 sequences, with about a tenth observed a single time. Whole-study findings and limits: Seasonal influenza vaccination, on each occasion, was suggested by the authors to recruit few new T cells.

The V call is TRBV7-2, the J call TRBJ2-1; 12 bases line up with TRBD1. The source material was PBMCs from blood, sampled 45 days after vaccination. This TCR was sampled from a man in his fifties or sixties who received an inactivated influenza vaccine. The CDR3, as DNA: TGTGCCAGCAGCTTAGATGGGACAGGGGGCTTCGGGCAGTTCTTC. It is translated as CASSLDGTGGFGQFF. Combining the CDR3 with reference TRBV7-2 and TRBJ2-1 gives the whole variable domain GAGVSQSPSNKVTEKGKDVELRCDPISGHTALYWYRQSLGQGLEFLIYFQGNSAPDKSGLPSDRFSAERTGGSVSTLTIQRTQQEDSAVYLCASSLDGTGGFGQFFGPGTRLTVL.